The clone carrying this T cell receptor (beta chain) was found a few times. What it binds is unknown. PCR was performed a second time for about 6 to 12 cycles using a sample-barcoded 5' primer and a J-beta primer mix. MiXCR, applied by TCRdb to the 5' RACE reads, yields one record per CDR3 protein. Here the sample spans over a million distinct CDR3 sequences, approximately 42% being singletons. Trimming took off 3 bases at V and 7 bases at J, with 16 bases between the two ends. Per germline, CDR1 KGHSH and CDR2 LQKENI. The CDR3 is 14 residues long. This record comes from a study of blood T cells in healthy people across ages. The study, taken as a whole, reports: More naive CD4+ cells and higher diversity were found in long-lived than in aged donors.

The receptor comes from a woman aged 18-30 years in good health. The sequencing sample was made of blood. This rearrangement joins TRBV18 to TRBJ2-7, with D possibly being TRBD2 (5 bases). The CDR3 DNA reads TGTGCCAGCTCACCTCCGACTATCCGCAATGAGCAGTACTTC. Protein sequence: CASSPPTIRNEQYF.